This TCR beta chain was recorded in a study of cytomegalovirus exposure and HLA in healthy donors. Primers: 60 Vbeta forward and 13 Jbeta reverse. Data came from immunoSEQ multiplex PCR; TCRdb stores just in-frame clones and leaves some out. The table shows some 120,000 clones, with around 68% occurring only once. V was pared by 5 bases and J by 6 bases, with 13 bases between. The CDR3 contains 13 residues. Per germline, CDR1 MDHEN and CDR2 SYDVKM. Study results and limitations: Later work associated around 18,000 TCR beta sequences with HLA alleles at 0.05 false discovery rate.

This clone has just one count. The target antigen is unknown. Sequencing was done on a sample of PBMCs. This sequence originates from a man aged 35 to 55 in good health and CMV-seropositive. The chain couples TRBV28 to TRBJ1-2; possible D gene TRBD1, 5 bases. CDR3 DNA: TGTGCCAGCAGTCAAGGGGCCTTTCATGGCTACACCTTC. Its translation is CASSQGAFHGYTF.